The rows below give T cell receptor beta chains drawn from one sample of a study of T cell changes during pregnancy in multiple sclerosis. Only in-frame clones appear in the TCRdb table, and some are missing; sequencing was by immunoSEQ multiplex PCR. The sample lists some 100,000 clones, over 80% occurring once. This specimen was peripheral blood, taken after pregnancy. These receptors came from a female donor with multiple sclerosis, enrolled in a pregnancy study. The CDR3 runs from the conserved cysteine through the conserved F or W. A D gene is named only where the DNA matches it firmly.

CDR3 protein: CASSVAPFGTAYEAFF
CDR3 DNA: TGTGCCAGCAGCGTAGCCCCATTTGGGACAGCCTATGAAGCTTTCTTT
D gene: TRBD1
V gene: TRBV9
J gene: TRBJ1-1

CDR3 protein: CASAHGTSTDTQYF
CDR3 DNA: TGTGCCAGCGCGCATGGTACTAGCACAGATACGCAGTATTTT
D gene: -
V gene: TRBV7-2
J gene: TRBJ2-3

CDR3 protein: CASSARRGQGGNQPQHF
CDR3 DNA: TGTGCCAGCAGCGCAAGAAGGGGACAGGGCGGCAATCAGCCCCAGCATTTT
D gene: TRBD1
V gene: TRBV28
J gene: TRBJ1-5

CDR3 protein: CASSLDLSRVYEQYF
CDR3 DNA: TGTGCCAGCAGCTTAGATCTCTCCAGGGTCTACGAGCAGTACTTC
D gene: -
V gene: TRBV11-2
J gene: TRBJ2-7

CDR3 protein: CASKPRKNQPQHF
CDR3 DNA: TGTGCCAGTAAACCGCGGAAAAATCAGCCCCAGCATTTT
D gene: -
V gene: TRBV19
J gene: TRBJ1-5

CDR3 protein: CASSPVPGQGSYEQYF
CDR3 DNA: TGTGCCAGCAGCCCCGTACCGGGACAGGGATCCTACGAGCAGTACTTC
D gene: TRBD1
V gene: TRBV6-6
J gene: TRBJ2-7

CDR3 protein: CASSLDGSYTF
CDR3 DNA: TGTGCCAGCAGCTTGGACGGGAGCTACACCTTC
D gene: -
V gene: TRBV5-5
J gene: TRBJ1-2

CDR3 protein: CASANGGGPYGYTF
CDR3 DNA: TGTGCCAGCGCAAACGGGGGGGGGCCTTATGGCTACACCTTC
D gene: -
V gene: TRBV6-5
J gene: TRBJ1-2

CDR3 protein: CAWSSANTGELFF
CDR3 DNA: TGTGCCTGGAGTTCCGCGAACACCGGGGAGCTGTTTTTT
D gene: -
V gene: TRBV30
J gene: TRBJ2-2

CDR3 protein: CASSISTVEETQYF
CDR3 DNA: TGTGCCAGTAGTATCTCGACTGTTGAAGAGACCCAGTACTTC
D gene: -
V gene: TRBV19
J gene: TRBJ2-5

CDR3 protein: CASSREPNQPQHF
CDR3 DNA: TGTGCCAGCAGCCGGGAACCTAATCAGCCCCAGCATTTT
D gene: -
V gene: TRBV6-6
J gene: TRBJ1-5

CDR3 protein: CASSSQTGKSEQYF
CDR3 DNA: TGTGCCAGCTCATCGCAGACAGGGAAAAGCGAGCAGTACTTC
D gene: TRBD1
V gene: TRBV18
J gene: TRBJ2-7

CDR3 protein: CAWSGQGMGETQYF
CDR3 DNA: TGTGCCTGGAGCGGACAGGGCATGGGAGAGACCCAGTACTTC
D gene: TRBD1
V gene: TRBV30
J gene: TRBJ2-5

CDR3 protein: CASSVYRNTEAFF
CDR3 DNA: TGTGCCAGCAGCGTCTACAGAAACACTGAAGCTTTCTTT
D gene: -
V gene: TRBV11-3
J gene: TRBJ1-1

CDR3 protein: CATSRGLGGDTQYF
CDR3 DNA: TGTGCCACCAGCAGGGGACTAGGGGGAGATACGCAGTATTTT
D gene: TRBD2
V gene: TRBV15
J gene: TRBJ2-3

CDR3 protein: CAWSVVGTGIEKLFF
CDR3 DNA: TGTGCCTGGAGTGTAGTAGGGACAGGAATTGAAAAACTGTTTTTT
D gene: TRBD1
V gene: TRBV30
J gene: TRBJ1-4

CDR3 protein: CASSQGSAPDEQFF
CDR3 DNA: TGCGCCAGCAGCCAAGGTAGCGCCCCGGATGAGCAGTTCTTC
D gene: -
V gene: TRBV4-1
J gene: TRBJ2-1

CDR3 protein: CASKEPHQETQYF
CDR3 DNA: TGCGCCAGCAAGGAGCCGCACCAAGAGACCCAGTACTTC
D gene: -
V gene: TRBV5-1
J gene: TRBJ2-5